This paragraph reports one T cell receptor beta chain. Many counts were recorded for this clone. Its antigen is still unknown. Per-base qualities were not stored, and no clone one base away is much larger. Measured from the cysteine to the phenylalanine, the CDR3 is 15 residues long. The sequence is cut down to CDR3 DNA, 45 bases in frame from base 1. After removal of 7 bases from V and 3 bases from J, the junction retains 10 bases not matched to a gene. The germline V gene (reference sequence) sets CDR1 to LNHDA and CDR2 to SQIVND. The library was obtained by PCR. Sequencing instrument: Illumina HiSeq 4000. High-throughput sequencing was used to profile the TCR beta-chain CDR3 region of every patient. The study's own analysis went as follows. The researchers built a classifier to tell apart papillary thyroid cancer patients with distant metastasis, based on CDR3 differences among clinicopathological groups. To measure repertoire diversity the researchers used the Shannon index, while the Morisita-Horn index served to gauge how similar the tumor and blood repertoires were. Using fastp trimming at Q25 and MiXCR clonotype assembly, TCRdb reanalyzed the public sequencing data and kept in-frame beta chains. The V and J calls were not made by the authors but by TCRdb's processing. For this sample the table gives roughly 64,000 clones, of which under 5% were detected only once. About 22% of the sample is in the top ten clones.

This sample is drawn from a study of metastatic and nonmetastatic thyroid tumors (dated by TCRdb to about 2020). At the level of the whole study: Repertoires were compared across peripheral blood and tumor or nodule tissue samples from malignant and benign thyroid patients.

Broad study findings and their caveats: In both blood and tumor samples, malignant tumors were reported to have significantly higher TCR beta diversity than benign nodules.

No treatment had been received by any patient before thyroid surgery. Using T-cell receptor beta sequencing, the researchers looked back retrospectively at clinical samples from patients, gathered between about 2012 and 2018. This chain joins TRBV19 to TRBJ2-5, with TRBD2 identical over 8 junction bases. Sequencing input: blood. The sequence was collected from a female donor with papillary thyroid cancer or a benign thyroid nodule (not recorded which). Some clones in this sample may be carry-over from other donors' samples. The CDR3 protein: CASNSGTRSEETQYF. In nucleotide form, the sequence is TGTGCCAGTAATAGCGGGACCCGGTCGGAAGAGACCCAGTACTTC.